A single sample gave rise to the 25 T cell receptor beta chains below, sequenced in a study of CD8+ T cells in alopecia areata. Documented treatment: oral pan-JAK inhibitor, 5-10 mg twice daily. Following RNA extraction, reverse transcription yielded cDNA that acted as the sequencing template. The protocol was immunoSEQ multiplex PCR, while the TCRdb copy is restricted to in-frame clones and leaves out a portion. This sample has about 200,000 clones, with 58% found just once. The sample here was CD4+ T cells sorted from blood, taken at week 24, from a patient treated with tofacitinib. The origin of the receptors is a human donor with alopecia areata.

This clone showed up just a few times. V gene TRBV10-3 combines with J gene TRBJ1-5, with TRBD1 as a possible D gene (6 bases). Germline values: CDR1 ENHRY, CDR2 SYGVKD. V was clipped by 3 bases and J by 4 bases, with 10 bases between them. The CDR3 extends over 14 amino acids. Written as DNA, the CDR3 is TGTGCCATCAGTGAACAGGGAGGGAATCAGCCCCAGCATTTT. Translation: CAISEQGGNQPQHF.

The chain joins TRBV6-1 to TRBJ1-1; D may be TRBD1 (6 bases). Germline lookup yields CDR1 MNHNS and CDR2 SASEGT. The CDR3 loop spans 16 amino acids. Trimming removed 2 bases from V and 4 bases from J, with 17 bases in between. The CDR3 DNA reads TGTGCCAGCAGTGAACTTCTGGGGGCATGGAGCACTGAAGCTTTCTTT. Protein: CASSELLGAWSTEAFF.

The chain is built from TRBV27 and TRBJ1-1, with a tentative D call TRBD1 (5 bases). The CDR3 has 15 amino acids. CDR1 MNHEY and CDR2 SMNVEV come from the germline V gene (reference sequence). The V end lost 4 bases, the J end lost 3 bases, and 15 bases lay between the germline ends. The CDR3 sequence is CASSWARVGDTEAFF. The CDR3, as DNA: TGTGCCAGCAGTTGGGCCAGGGTTGGAGACACTGAAGCTTTCTTT.

This clone was counted between two and nine times. The CDR3 loop is CASSQASVSTGELFF. CDR3 bases: TGCGCCAGCAGCCAAGCTAGTGTGTCCACCGGGGAGCTGTTTTTT. The V and J genes are TRBV4-3 and TRBJ2-2; D is unclear. CDR1 and CDR2 (germline): LGHNA, YSLEER. V was shortened by 1 base and J by 4 bases, with 10 bases between the two germline ends. The CDR3 contains 15 residues.

In this sample, this clone turned up once. The chain has TRBV6-5 and TRBJ1-5; D may be TRBD1 (5 bases). Trimming removed 6 bases from V and 7 bases from J, with 13 bases in between. Germline V lookup: CDR1 MNHEY, CDR2 SVGAGI. The length of the CDR3 is 13 residues. The CDR3 DNA reads TGTGCCAGCAGCGAGCAGGGCCTCCAGCCCCAGCATTTT. Amino acid sequence: CASSEQGLQPQHF.

The chain carries TRBV30 and TRBJ1-2, with D hard to call. With 0 bases removed from V and 3 bases from J, the gap between germline ends came to 11 bases. The CDR3 is made up of 14 amino acids. Germline CDR1 reads GTSNPN; CDR2 reads SVGIG (reference sequence). DNA of the CDR3: TGTGCCTGGAGTGTACAATCCGGTGACTATGGCTACACCTTC. Protein sequence: CAWSVQSGDYGYTF.

This CDR3 is CASSSPGGAVLRAQYF. CDR3 nucleotide sequence: TGTGCCAGCAGCTCCCCTGGGGGCGCAGTCCTTAGGGCCCAGTACTTC. The rearrangement uses TRBV5-6 and TRBJ2-5; a weak D match, TRBD1 (6 bases). The CDR3 consists of 16 residues. The V gene lost 3 bases and the J gene lost 9 bases, with 24 bases spanning the gap. Germline-derived CDR1 and CDR2 are SGHDT and YYEEEE.

In nucleotides, the CDR3 is TGTGCCAGCAGCCTAAAGACAGGCTACGAGCAGTACTTC. Its protein is CASSLKTGYEQYF. The chain carries TRBV5-4 and TRBJ2-7; tentative D call: TRBD1 (6 bases). The CDR3 is made up of 13 amino acids. The germline V gene encodes CDR1 SGHNT and CDR2 YYREEE (reference sequence). V lost 4 bases, J lost 3 bases, and 11 bases lay in between.

This sequence joins TRBV28 and TRBJ1-2; 8 nucleotides align to TRBD1. Germline V gene lookup returns CDR1 MDHEN and CDR2 SYDVKM. J was trimmed by 1 base and V by 6 bases; bases with no gene match: 10. The length of the CDR3 is 16 residues. For the CDR3, the DNA is TGTGCCAGCAGCAACCGGGACAGGACTATTAACTATGGCTACACCTTC. This translates into CASSNRDRTINYGYTF.

In nucleotides, the CDR3 is TGTGCCAGCAGCTTATCCGGGACAGCGAACACTGAAGCTTTCTTT. This codes for CASSLSGTANTEAFF. V and J are TRBV7-3 and TRBJ1-1, with 7 bases that match TRBD1. The germline V gene encodes CDR1 SGHTA and CDR2 FQGTGA. The junction had 4 bases not matched to a gene; V was cut back by 2 bases and J by 1 base. The CDR3 is made up of 15 amino acids. Using reference TRBV7-3 and TRBJ1-1 for the parts outside the CDR3, the full variable domain is GAGVSQTPSNKVTEKGKYVELRCDPISGHTALYWYRQSLGQGPEFLIYFQGTGAADDSGLPNDRFFAVRPEGSVSTLKIQRTERGDSAVYLCASSLSGTANTEAFFGQGTRLTVV.

The chain has TRBV7-2 and TRBJ1-1, with D hard to call. The CDR3 extends over 17 amino acids. Trimming removed 3 bases from V and 0 bases from J, with 17 bases in between. CDR1 is SGHTA and CDR2 is FQGNSA in the germline V gene. DNA of the CDR3: TGTGCCAGCAGCTTTGAAGGGCGTTTATTCATGAACACTGAAGCTTTCTTT. Its translation is CASSFEGRLFMNTEAFF.

Only one count was recorded for this clone. The genes are TRBV30 and TRBJ2-1, with D uncertain. The CDR3 runs 15 residues. V shed 3 bases and J shed 1 base, with 13 bases lying between them. The germline CDR1 and CDR2 sequences are GTSNPN and SVGIG (reference sequence). CDR3 sequence (DNA): TGTGCCTGGAGCGATGAAGGAATATCCTACAATGAGCAGTTCTTC. This sequence encodes CAWSDEGISYNEQFF. Full variable domain (rest looked up from reference TRBV30 and TRBJ2-1): SQTIHQWPATLVQPVGSPLSLECTVEGTSNPNLYWYRQAAGRGLQLLFYSVGIGQISSEVPQNLSASRPQDRQFILSSKKLLLSDSGFYLCAWSDEGISYNEQFFGPGTRLTVL.

The chain is built from TRBV7-2 and TRBJ2-3, with a tentative D call TRBD1 (6 bases). Germline assignment: CDR1 SGHTA and CDR2 FQGNSA. Trimming cost V 6 bases and J 3 bases, with 10 bases left between them. CDR3 length: 13 amino acids. The CDR3 protein is CASRSTGTDTQYF. CDR3 DNA sequence: TGTGCCAGCAGAAGCACAGGGACAGATACGCAGTATTTT. The complete variable domain, with remaining parts taken from reference TRBV7-2 and TRBJ2-3, reads GAGVSQSPSNKVTEKGKDVELRCDPISGHTALYWYRQSLGQGLEFLIYFQGNSAPDKSGLPSDRFSAERTGGSVSTLTIQRTQQEDSAVYLCASRSTGTDTQYFGPGTRLTVL.

The J gene is TRBJ2-7, the V gene TRBV5-8; 7 positions match TRBD1. Germline lookup yields CDR1 SGHTS and CDR2 YDEGEE. This CDR3 contains 12 residues. Losses at the gene ends were 4 bases for V and 3 bases for J; bases not matched to a gene: 1. The CDR3 protein is CASSRDSYEQYF. The CDR3, as DNA: TGTGCCAGCAGCAGGGACAGCTACGAGCAGTACTTC.

V is TRBV5-1 and J is TRBJ1-1, with D maybe TRBD1 (6 bases). The CDR3 consists of 14 residues. V was clipped by 0 bases and J by 2 bases, with 8 bases between them. CDR1 and CDR2 from the germline V gene are SGHRS and YFSETQ. The CDR3, as DNA: TGCGCCAGCAGCTTGGCACAGGGCAACACTGAAGCTTTCTTT. This sequence encodes CASSLAQGNTEAFF. Full variable domain (rest looked up from reference TRBV5-1 and TRBJ1-1): KAGVTQTPRYLIKTRGQQVTLSCSPISGHRSVSWYQQTPGQGLQFLFEYFSETQRNKGNFPGRFSGRQFSNSRSEMNVSTLELGDSALYLCASSLAQGNTEAFFGQGTRLTVV.

This chain links TRBV28 with TRBJ2-7; D is uncertain. Germline V gives CDR1 MDHEN, CDR2 SYDVKM. This CDR3 spans 12 amino acids. V lost 8 bases and J lost 5, with 13 bases in between. The CDR3 region is CASGPRNDEQYF. CDR3 DNA sequence: TGTGCCAGCGGCCCTAGGAACGACGAGCAGTACTTC.

This clone was counted between two and nine times. V gene TRBV5-8 combines with J gene TRBJ1-1; no definite D call. CDR3 length equals 14 residues. CDR1 SGHTS and CDR2 YDEGEE come from the germline V gene. Trimming removed 0 bases at V and 3 bases at J, with 9 bases between. CDR3 residues: CASSLDVRDTEAFF. DNA of the CDR3: TGTGCCAGCAGCTTGGATGTTCGGGACACTGAAGCTTTCTTT.

This chain connects TRBV4-2 to TRBJ2-3; 10 bases align to TRBD2. The CDR3 is made up of 17 amino acids. Germline CDR1 LGHNA, CDR2 YNFKEQ. V shed 0 bases, J shed 2 bases, and the junction held 5 bases outside the gene matches. The CDR3 DNA follows: TGTGCCAGCAGCCAAGACTCTAGCGGGGGCCACACAGATACGCAGTATTTT. This translates into CASSQDSSGGHTDTQYF.

This clone was picked up one time. V gene TRBV27 combines with J gene TRBJ2-5; D is unresolved. Germline assignment: CDR1 MNHEY and CDR2 SMNVEV (reference sequence). This CDR3 has 12 residues. Trimming removed 2 bases at V and 5 bases at J, with 6 bases between. This CDR3 is CASSLAGETQYF. The CDR3 DNA reads as TGTGCCAGCAGTTTAGCCGGGGAGACCCAGTACTTC.

A remark on this clone: Other DNA sequences from this sample encode an identical CDR3 as well. CDR3 coding DNA: TGCAGCGTAGACGTGACAGGGGAAGAGACCCAGTACTTC. Its protein product is CSVDVTGEETQYF. The V gene is TRBV29-1, the J gene TRBJ2-5; TRBD1 aligns across 8 bases. V was clipped by 6 bases and J by 3 bases; unmatched bases: 6. The germline V gene has CDR1 SQVTM and CDR2 ANQGSEA. The CDR3 spans 13 residues.

V and J are TRBV5-1 and TRBJ2-7; D tentatively reads TRBD1 or TRBD2 (5 bases each). Trimming took 5 bases from V and 1 from J, leaving 13 bases between them. Germline lookup yields CDR1 SGHRS and CDR2 YFSETQ. CDR3 length: 14 amino acids. CDR3 bases: TGCGCCAGCAGGACCCCGGGACGGTCCTACGAGCAGTACTTC. It is translated as CASRTPGRSYEQYF.

The chain carries TRBV27 and TRBJ2-1; the D gene could be TRBD1 or TRBD2 (6 bases each). V dropped 7 bases and J dropped 2 bases, with 12 bases sitting between them. This CDR3 is built from 14 residues. The germline gives CDR1 MNHEY, CDR2 SMNVEV (reference sequence). CDR3 bases: TGTGCCAGCATCCCGGGGGCCGCCTACAATGAGCAGTTCTTC. Translating gives CASIPGAAYNEQFF.

The chain links TRBV6-5 to TRBJ1-5; D not certain. The germline CDR1 and CDR2 sequences are MNHEY and SVGAGI. The CDR3 has 15 amino acids. Trimming shortened V by 6 bases and J by 3 bases, and 15 bases separated the two germline ends. CDR3 bases: TGTGCCAGCAGACCGACCGGGCATAACAATCAGCCCCAGCATTTT. Its protein is CASRPTGHNNQPQHF.

A remark on this clone: Distinct nucleotide sequences in the sample also encode this CDR3. The rearrangement uses TRBV30 and TRBJ1-5; D perhaps matches TRBD1 (5 bases). Germline values: CDR1 GTSNPN, CDR2 SVGIG (reference sequence). Trimming pared 1 base from V and 4 bases from J, leaving 8 bases between. The CDR3 contains 13 residues. This CDR3 reads CAWSAGLNQPQHF. In DNA, the CDR3 is TGTGCCTGGAGTGCAGGGCTTAATCAGCCCCAGCATTTT.

This chain uses TRBV6-6 with TRBJ2-1; 7 nucleotides match TRBD1. Looked up from germline, CDR1 is MNHNY and CDR2 is SVGAGI (reference sequence). The V and J ends lost 5 bases and 1 base, in that order; junction bases with no gene match: 5. CDR3 size: 15 residues. CDR3 coding DNA: TGTGCCAGCAGTCCCGGGACAGAGTCCTACAATGAGCAGTTCTTC. Amino acids: CASSPGTESYNEQFF.